This TCR beta chain is from a study of cytomegalovirus exposure and HLA in healthy donors. Study background: The study's early data release held about 80 million unique TCRs from HLA-typed donors.

Trimming took 0 bases from V and 4 from J, leaving 16 bases between them. Per the germline V gene, CDR1 is LGHNA and CDR2 is YSLEER. The CDR3 runs to 16 residues. A multiplex PCR was run with 60 Vbeta primers and 13 Jbeta primers. The table came from immunoSEQ multiplex PCR; TCRdb's copy has only in-frame clones and leaves some out. The table lists roughly 30,000 clones, around nine tenths of them singletons, with around 3% in the top ten. This sequence was found in a boy aged 5-17 years in good health and CMV-seronegative. The rearrangement joins TRBV4-3 to TRBJ2-7; D unresolved. The sample was PBMCs. The CDR3, as DNA: TGCGCCAGCAGCCAAGACTCTACCACGTATCGATACGAGCAGTACTTC. Translated, it gives CASSQDSTTYRYEQYF.